The following is a TCR beta chain sequence with its context. TCRdb's table, derived via immunoSEQ multiplex PCR, lists solely in-frame clones and lacks some. The table shows approximately 150,000 clones, with 94% occurring only once. The CDR3 length is 15 residues. CDR1 SGHTA and CDR2 FQGNSA come from the germline V gene. V dropped 2 bases and J dropped 8 bases, with 16 bases sitting between them. The data originate from a study of T cell responses to AZD1222 COVID-19 vaccine. The sequences come from peripheral blood, collected on day 0 of AZD1222 vaccination. This sequence joins TRBV7-2 and TRBJ2-1; maybe TRBD2 (6 bases). The source of this sequence is an adult in good health. The CDR3 DNA follows: TGTGCCAGCAGCTTATTTAGACTAGGGAAGGATGAGCAGTTCTTC. It is translated as CASSLFRLGKDEQFF.